This T cell receptor (beta chain) appears in the sequencing data of a study of T cell repertoires in cytomegalovirus infection. Overall study: A matching HLA type, together with CMV infection, was signaled by public TCR beta signatures.

This CDR3 has 15 amino acids. The V gene lost 3 bases and the J gene lost 1 base, with 10 bases spanning the gap. Germline V gene data show CDR1 as SGDLS and CDR2 as YYNGEE. TCRdb processed the reads anew with MiXCR; each CDR3 protein has one entry. The table has a few hundred thousand distinct CDR3 sequences, 40% seen once. On this clonotype: Antigen unknown.

Findings and caveats of the study: Predominance within the ex vivo response was attributable to HLA-C-restricted CMV-specific TCR beta clonotypes.

The rearrangement links TRBV9 to TRBJ1-4; D may be TRBD1 (5 bases). The TCR comes from a human donor in good health (CMV status not recorded). Some clones in this sample may be carry-over from other donors' samples. The starting material was cultured PBMCs, obtained from culture after CMV antigen stimulation. CDR3 nucleotide sequence: TGTGCCAGCAGCGGGTGGGGGGAAACTAATGAAAAACTGTTTTTT. It codes for CASSGWGETNEKLFF.